This TCR beta chain was profiled in a study of blood T cell repertoires in COVID-19. Study-wide context: Acute-phase and convalescent COVID-19 samples originated in the United States, Italy and Spain. T cells, B-cell-depleted T cells, or PBMCs provided the cDNA or gDNA that served as material.

This clone was seen only a few times. The CDR3 is 16 amino acids. From germline, CDR1 is KGHDR and CDR2 SFDVKD. J was trimmed by 6 bases and V by 4 bases; bases with no gene match: 11. TCRdb keeps only in-frame clones here, not all; method: immunoSEQ multiplex PCR. The sample has under 200,000 clones; around four fifths are singletons. The sequence was collected from a woman aged 35 to 49 with acute or convalescent COVID-19. This chain connects TRBV24-1 to TRBJ2-7; 10 nucleotides line up with TRBD1. The sample consisted of peripheral blood. The CDR3 DNA reads TGTGCCACCAGTGACTCCGGACAGGGGGGTTCCGGCGAGCAGTACTTC. Its translation: CATSDSGQGGSGEQYF.